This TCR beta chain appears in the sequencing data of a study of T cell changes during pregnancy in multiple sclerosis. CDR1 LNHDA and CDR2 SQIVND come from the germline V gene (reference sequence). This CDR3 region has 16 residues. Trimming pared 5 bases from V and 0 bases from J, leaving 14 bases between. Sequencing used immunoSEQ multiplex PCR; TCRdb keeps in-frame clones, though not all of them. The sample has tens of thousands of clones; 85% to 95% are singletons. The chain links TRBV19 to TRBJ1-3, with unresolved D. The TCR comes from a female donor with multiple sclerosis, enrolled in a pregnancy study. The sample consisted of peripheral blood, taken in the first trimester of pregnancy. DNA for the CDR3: TGTGCCAGTAGTGCCCAGCTTCACAGCTCTGGAAACACCATATATTTT. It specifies CASSAQLHSSGNTIYF.